The 8 T cell receptor beta chains in this list originate from one sample, sequenced in a study of T cells after yellow fever vaccination. TCRdb re-analysed the 5' RACE reads in MiXCR, keeping a single row per CDR3 protein. The repertoire holds roughly 250,000 distinct CDR3 sequences, with 13% as singletons. This material consisted of CD4+ T cells sorted from PBMCs, taken 45 days after the yellow fever booster vaccination. The receptors originated from a man younger than 45 who received the YFV17D yellow fever vaccine.

This clonotype was picked up a small number of times. The CDR3 DNA reads TGCAGTGCTAGTTCTCGACGGACTTACGAGCAGTACTTC. Its protein product is CSASSRRTYEQYF. The gene calls are TRBV20-1 and TRBJ2-7, with a possible D match to TRBD2 (5 bases). The germline gives CDR1 DFQATT, CDR2 SNEGSKA (reference sequence). This CDR3 spans 13 amino acids. Trimming stripped 3 bases from V and 4 bases from J, with 13 bases between.

The chain has TRBV4-3 and TRBJ2-2; 7 bases map to TRBD1. The V segment lost 4 bases and the J segment 6 bases; nucleotides outside the gene matches: 8. The length of the CDR3 is 15 residues. The V gene's germline CDR1 is LGHNA and CDR2 YSLEER. The CDR3 bases are TGCGCCAGCAGCCTGATGACAGGGCCGGCCGGGGAGCTGTTTTTT. It encodes CASSLMTGPAGELFF.

The V call is TRBV2, the J call TRBJ1-5; no firm D call. Trimming shortened V by 9 bases and J by 4 bases, and 10 bases separated the two germline ends. The CDR3 is made up of 12 amino acids. The germline V gene encodes CDR1 SNHLY and CDR2 FYNNEI. CDR3 nucleotide sequence: TGTGCCAGAGGTGTAGGAAATCAGCCCCAGCATTTT. This translates into CARGVGNQPQHF.

This chain uses TRBV29-1 with TRBJ2-7; no clear D. Germline V gene data show CDR1 as SQVTM and CDR2 as ANQGSEA. The ends were cut back, 7 bases at V and 6 bases at J, with 19 bases in the middle. The CDR3 contains 13 residues. The CDR3 here is CSASPHSGGEQYF. The CDR3 DNA is TGCAGCGCATCACCACATTCCGGCGGCGAGCAGTACTTC.

The V call is TRBV7-2, the J call TRBJ1-2, with D perhaps TRBD1 (5 bases). The V gene lost 2 bases and the J gene lost 2 bases, with 18 bases spanning the gap. Germline V gives CDR1 SGHTA, CDR2 FQGNSA. CDR3 length: 17 residues. The CDR3 nucleotides read TGTGCCAGCAGCTTATGGGGGAACTGGCAGGCGAACTATGGCTACACCTTC. Translation: CASSLWGNWQANYGYTF.

The chain has TRBV10-3 and TRBJ2-7; possible D gene TRBD1, 6 bases. The CDR3 covers 11 residues. V dropped 3 bases and J dropped 7 bases, with 7 bases sitting between them. The germline V gene encodes CDR1 ENHRY and CDR2 SYGVKD. CDR3 amino acids: CAISEDREQYF. For the CDR3, the DNA is TGTGCCATCAGTGAAGACAGGGAGCAGTACTTC.

This clonotype was counted between two and nine times. The chain combines TRBV20-1 with TRBJ2-2, with no clear D. Trimming stripped 0 bases from V and 7 bases from J, with 12 bases between. This CDR3 is 14 amino acids long. In germline, CDR1 is DFQATT, CDR2 SNEGSKA (reference sequence). The CDR3 DNA reads as TGCAGTGCTAGAGAACAGAGAGCCGACGGGGAGCTGTTTTTT. It specifies CSAREQRADGELFF.

This clonotype was observed many times. The chain links TRBV29-1 to TRBJ2-5, with a weak D call TRBD2 (5 bases). V was clipped by 4 bases and J by 1 base, with 7 bases between them. Germline V gene sequence: CDR1 SQVTM, CDR2 ANQGSEA. The CDR3 totals 12 residues. The CDR3 DNA follows: TGCAGCGTTGTAAGCGGCCAAGAGACCCAGTACTTC. It translates to CSVVSGQETQYF.